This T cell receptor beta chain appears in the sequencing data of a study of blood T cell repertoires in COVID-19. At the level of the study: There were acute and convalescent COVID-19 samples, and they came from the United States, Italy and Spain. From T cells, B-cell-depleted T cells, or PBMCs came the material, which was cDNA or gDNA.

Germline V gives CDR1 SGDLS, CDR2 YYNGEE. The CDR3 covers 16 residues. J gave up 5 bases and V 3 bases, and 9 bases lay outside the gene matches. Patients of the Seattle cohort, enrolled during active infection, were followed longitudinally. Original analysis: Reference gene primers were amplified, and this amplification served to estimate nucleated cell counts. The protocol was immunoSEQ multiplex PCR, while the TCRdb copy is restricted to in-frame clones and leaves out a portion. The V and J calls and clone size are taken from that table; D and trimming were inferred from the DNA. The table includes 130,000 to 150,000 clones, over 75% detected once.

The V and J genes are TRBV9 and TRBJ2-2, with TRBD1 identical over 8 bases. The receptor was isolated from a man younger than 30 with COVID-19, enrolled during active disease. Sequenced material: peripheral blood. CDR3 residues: CASSAPGTGWTGELFF. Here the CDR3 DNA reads TGTGCCAGCAGCGCCCCCGGGACAGGTTGGACCGGGGAGCTGTTTTTT.